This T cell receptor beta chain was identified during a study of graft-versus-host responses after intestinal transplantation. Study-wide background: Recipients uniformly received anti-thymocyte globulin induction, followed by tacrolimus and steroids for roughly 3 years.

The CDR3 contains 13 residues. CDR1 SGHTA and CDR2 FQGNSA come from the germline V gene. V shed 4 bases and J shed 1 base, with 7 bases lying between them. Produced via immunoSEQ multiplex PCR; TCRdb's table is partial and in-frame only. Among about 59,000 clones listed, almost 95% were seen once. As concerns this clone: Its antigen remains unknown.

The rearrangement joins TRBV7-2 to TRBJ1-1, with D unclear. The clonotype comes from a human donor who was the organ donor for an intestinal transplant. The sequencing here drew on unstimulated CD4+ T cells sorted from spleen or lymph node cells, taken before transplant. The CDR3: CASSWATNTEAFF. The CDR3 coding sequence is TGTGCCAGCAGCTGGGCCACGAACACTGAAGCTTTCTTT.